The 25 T cell receptor beta chains below all came from one sample that was sequenced in a study of cytomegalovirus exposure and HLA in healthy donors. Clones were sequenced by immunoSEQ multiplex PCR, and TCRdb holds only the in-frame ones, with some missing. The sample comprises 110,000 to 150,000 clones, about 90% of which are singletons, and less than 3.5% rests with the top ten. Sequenced sample: PBMCs. The source of these receptors is a man aged 18 to 30 in good health and CMV-seronegative.

The chain employs TRBV27 and TRBJ2-1; D unclear. In germline, CDR1 is MNHEY, CDR2 SMNVEV (reference sequence). This CDR3 has 12 amino acids. With 5 bases removed from V and 1 base from J, the gap between germline ends came to 3 bases. As DNA, the CDR3 is TGTGCCAGCAGTCAATCCTACAATGAGCAGTTCTTC. Translation: CASSQSYNEQFF.

The chain uses TRBV6-5 and TRBJ1-1, with 8 bases fitting TRBD1. J lost 4 bases, V lost 2 bases, and 0 bases had no gene match. The CDR3 length is 13 residues. Germline values: CDR1 MNHEY, CDR2 SVGAGI. CDR3 loop: CASSYGQGTEAFF. The CDR3 region has the DNA TGTGCCAGCAGTTACGGACAGGGCACTGAAGCTTTCTTT.

The V call is TRBV6-1, the J call TRBJ2-5, with 8 positions matching TRBD2. The CDR3 runs to 13 residues. Trimming removed 6 bases from V and 1 base from J; junction bases left unmatched: 1. From germline, CDR1 is MNHNS and CDR2 SASEGT. CDR3 nucleotides: TGTGCCAGCAGGGGGACTAGCCAAGAGACCCAGTACTTC. Its protein is CASRGTSQETQYF.

This chain links TRBV6-5 with TRBJ2-5, with D perhaps matching TRBD1 (6 bases). The germline gives CDR1 MNHEY, CDR2 SVGAGI. Trimming took 5 bases from V and 9 from J, leaving 13 bases between them. The CDR3 runs 12 residues. CDR3 in DNA: TGTGCCAGCAGTCCCCGACCAGGGGCCCAGTACTTC. Translating gives CASSPRPGAQYF.

The J gene is TRBJ2-2, the V gene TRBV19; D is unclear. Trimming left V 7 bases short and J 4 bases short, with 22 bases between. Germline CDR1 reads LNHDA; CDR2 reads SQIVND (reference sequence). CDR3 length equals 17 residues. CDR3 residues: CASTADNRRRPTGELFF. Written as DNA, the CDR3 is TGTGCCAGTACCGCCGACAACAGACGCCGACCCACCGGGGAGCTGTTTTTT.

This chain joins TRBV7-9 and TRBJ1-5; D is possibly TRBD1 (6 bases). This CDR3 is 14 amino acids long. The germline V gene has CDR1 SEHNR and CDR2 FQNEAQ (reference sequence). The V end lost 5 bases, the J end lost 5 bases, and 13 bases lay between the germline ends. This CDR3 is CASSRGGADQPQHF. For the CDR3, the DNA is TGTGCCAGCAGCCGGGGGGGGGCGGATCAGCCCCAGCATTTT.

This clone is judged medium-sized (0.01 to 0.1%). The gene calls are TRBV27 and TRBJ2-7; D is undetermined. The CDR3 extends over 13 amino acids. Trimming removed 4 bases at V and 2 bases at J, with 9 bases between. Germline V CDR1 and CDR2: MNHEY, SMNVEV (reference sequence). This chain's CDR3 is CASSYSPPYEQYF. The DNA for the CDR3 is TGTGCCAGCAGTTACAGCCCGCCCTACGAGCAGTACTTC.

The chain has TRBV28 and TRBJ1-2; 11 positions match TRBD1. Per germline, CDR1 MDHEN and CDR2 SYDVKM. V was clipped by 4 bases and J by 7 bases; unmatched bases: 5. This CDR3 region has 14 residues. This chain's CDR3 is CASSSGQGAIGYTF. DNA for the CDR3: TGTGCCAGCAGTTCTGGACAGGGGGCGATTGGCTACACCTTC.

This clone was observed a few times. The rearrangement uses TRBV6-5 and TRBJ1-2; maybe TRBD1 (6 bases). The ends were cut back, 2 bases at V and 3 bases at J, with 10 bases in the middle. Germline CDR1 MNHEY, CDR2 SVGAGI. The CDR3 has 14 residues. The CDR3: CASSYGGHDYGYTF. The CDR3 DNA follows: TGTGCCAGCAGTTACGGGGGACACGACTATGGCTACACCTTC.

V is TRBV4-1 and J is TRBJ2-3; TRBD2 matches 9 bases. J was trimmed by 8 bases and V by 5 bases; bases with no gene match: 14. Germline values: CDR1 MGHRA, CDR2 YSYEKL. The CDR3 contains 16 residues. The CDR3 region is CASSEAGRGRAGTQYF. The CDR3, as DNA: TGCGCCAGCAGCGAAGCGGGTCGCGGGAGGGCCGGTACGCAGTATTTT.

The chain is built from TRBV11-3 and TRBJ2-5, with D uncertain. The germline V gene has CDR1 SGHNT and CDR2 YENEEA. This CDR3 has 14 amino acids. The germline V and J ends were trimmed by 5 bases and 10 bases, with 20 bases remaining between them. The CDR3 DNA is TGTGCCAGCAGCGCCACCTTGAGGCATCCGAACCAGTACTTC. It is translated as CASSATLRHPNQYF. Supplemented by reference TRBV11-3 and TRBJ2-5, the full variable domain reads EAGVVQSPRYKIIEKKQPVAFWCNPISGHNTLYWYLQNLGQGPELLIRYENEEAVDDSQLPKDRFSAERLKGVDSTLKIQPAELGDSAVYLCASSATLRHPNQYFGPGTRLLVL.

This chain uses TRBV30 with TRBJ2-3; 7 positions match TRBD1. The J segment lost 1 base and the V segment lost 0 bases, leaving 4 bases of the junction unmatched. Germline-derived CDR1 and CDR2 are GTSNPN and SVGIG (reference sequence). This CDR3 is built from 15 residues. The CDR3, as DNA: TGTGCCTGGAGTGTAGGCCAGGGGGGCACAGATACGCAGTATTTT. Amino acids: CAWSVGQGGTDTQYF.

The chain is built from TRBV6-5 and TRBJ1-5; D is possibly TRBD1 (6 bases). CDR1 and CDR2 from the germline V gene are MNHEY and SVGAGI. V dropped 4 bases and J dropped 0 bases, with 10 bases sitting between them. The CDR3 sequence is 15 residues long. The CDR3 sequence: CASSLTGYSNQPQHF. CDR3 coding DNA: TGTGCCAGCAGTTTGACAGGTTATAGCAATCAGCCCCAGCATTTT.

CDR3 loop: CASSTTATSNQPQHF. CDR3 nucleotide sequence: TGTGCCAGTAGTACGACAGCAACTAGCAATCAGCCCCAGCATTTT. The chain joins TRBV19 to TRBJ1-5; tentatively, D is TRBD1 (5 bases). Deletions cut 4 bases from V and 0 bases from J, with 10 bases between. The CDR3 totals 15 residues. Per germline, CDR1 LNHDA and CDR2 SQIVND (reference sequence).

This chain joins TRBV10-3 and TRBJ2-3; 13 nucleotides agree with TRBD2. The CDR3 is 15 amino acids. The germline V gene encodes CDR1 ENHRY and CDR2 SYGVKD. Unmatched junction bases numbered 3, after V lost 6 bases and J lost 3 bases. CDR3 sequence (DNA): TGTGCCATCAGCCTGGGACTAGCGGGGACAGATACGCAGTATTTT. Translated: CAISLGLAGTDTQYF.

The chain combines TRBV25-1 with TRBJ2-7; D may be TRBD2 (5 bases). The CDR3 consists of 13 residues. The germline V gene encodes CDR1 MGHDK and CDR2 SYGVNS. V lost 5 bases and J 2 bases, leaving 10 bases between the germline ends. The CDR3 loop reads CASSLLGTYEQYF. CDR3 coding DNA: TGTGCCAGCAGTTTACTAGGGACCTACGAGCAGTACTTC.

J is TRBJ1-5 and V is TRBV27; D is perhaps TRBD1 (5 bases). This CDR3 region has 15 residues. The germline CDR1 and CDR2 sequences are MNHEY and SMNVEV (reference sequence). The V end was cut by 6 bases, the J end by 0 bases, with 12 bases between. The CDR3 DNA is TGTGCCAGCAGAACGACAGCGTATAGCAATCAGCCCCAGCATTTT. Residues: CASRTTAYSNQPQHF.

The V call is TRBV15, the J call TRBJ1-2; D possibly corresponds to TRBD1 (6 bases). There are 15 residues in the CDR3. Trimming took 5 bases from V and 2 from J, leaving 15 bases between them. The V gene's germline CDR1 is LNHNV and CDR2 YYDKDF (reference sequence). CDR3 DNA: TGTGCCACCAGCGGGATAATAACAGGGAACTATGGCTACACCTTC. It encodes CATSGIITGNYGYTF.

There are a few counts of this clone. Given the absence of the conserved phenylalanine or tryptophan at the CDR3 end, a read error is likely. Because the CDR3's place on the DNA is in doubt, the DNA is left out and the CDR3 is given as listed by TCRdb. The chain uses TRBV2 and TRBJ1-2. The CDR3 numbers 9 amino acids, ends counted. CDR1 is SNHLY, CDR2 FYNNEI, per germline. This chain's CDR3 is CASSDPNPI.

This clone has only one observation. This sequence joins TRBV2 and TRBJ1-5; D possibly corresponds to TRBD1 (6 bases). The V and J ends lost 6 bases and 5 bases respectively, with 14 bases between them. Per germline, CDR1 SNHLY and CDR2 FYNNEI. The CDR3 totals 14 residues. CDR3 sequence (DNA): TGTGCCAGCAGACACAGGGATCCACATCAGCCCCAGCATTTT. Amino acids: CASRHRDPHQPQHF.

There are a few counts of this clone. The chain recombines TRBV6-6 with TRBJ1-5; 7 bases map to TRBD1. Trimming cost V 2 bases and J 1 base; bases outside gene matches: 2. This CDR3 region has 15 residues. Germline lookup yields CDR1 MNHNY and CDR2 SVGAGI (reference sequence). CDR3 coding DNA: TGTGCCAGCAGTTACCAGGGGGGAAGCAATCAGCCCCAGCATTTT. Encoded protein: CASSYQGGSNQPQHF.

The rearrangement uses TRBV14 and TRBJ2-2; 10 bases match TRBD2. Unmatched junction bases numbered 2, after V lost 3 bases and J lost 1 base. Looked up from germline, CDR1 is SGHDN and CDR2 is FVKESK. CDR3 length equals 16 residues. The CDR3 sequence: CASSHGLAENTGELFF. CDR3 nucleotides: TGTGCCAGCAGCCATGGACTAGCGGAGAACACCGGGGAGCTGTTTTTT.

This chain links TRBV7-9 with TRBJ2-5, with D uncertain. The V end was cut by 1 base, the J end by 2 bases, with 11 bases between. The CDR3 spans 15 residues. Germline lookup yields CDR1 SEHNR and CDR2 FQNEAQ (reference sequence). The CDR3 DNA reads as TGTGCCAGCAGCTTAGGTTCGGCAGGTCAAGAGACCCAGTACTTC. Residues: CASSLGSAGQETQYF.

This clone has only a few counts. The chain recombines TRBV7-2 with TRBJ1-5; D call uncertain. Germline V gene lookup returns CDR1 SGHTA and CDR2 FQGNSA. This CDR3 has 15 residues. V lost 5 bases, J lost 3 bases, and 14 bases lay in between. CDR3 in amino acids: CASSPGRESNQPQHF. For the CDR3, the DNA is TGTGCCAGCAGCCCGGGGAGGGAATCCAATCAGCCCCAGCATTTT.

The chain links TRBV19 to TRBJ1-4; maybe TRBD1 (5 bases). The CDR3 covers 16 residues. CDR1 LNHDA and CDR2 SQIVND come from the germline V gene (reference sequence). V dropped 6 bases and J dropped 7 bases, with 21 bases sitting between them. The CDR3 protein is CASSARGLRGGEKLFF. The CDR3 coding sequence is TGTGCCAGTAGCGCGCGGGGGTTGAGGGGAGGTGAAAAACTGTTTTTT.